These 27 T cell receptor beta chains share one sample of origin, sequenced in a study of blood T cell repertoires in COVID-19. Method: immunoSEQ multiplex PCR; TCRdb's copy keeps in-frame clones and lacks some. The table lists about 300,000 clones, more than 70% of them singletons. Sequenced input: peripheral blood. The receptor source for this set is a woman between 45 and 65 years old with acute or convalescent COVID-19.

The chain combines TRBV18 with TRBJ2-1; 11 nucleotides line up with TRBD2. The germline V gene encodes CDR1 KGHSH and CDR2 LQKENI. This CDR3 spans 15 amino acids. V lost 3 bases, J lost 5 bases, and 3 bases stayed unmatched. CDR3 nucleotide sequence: TGTGCCAGCTCACCCGGGACTAGCGGCGACAATGAGCAGTTCTTC. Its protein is CASSPGTSGDNEQFF.

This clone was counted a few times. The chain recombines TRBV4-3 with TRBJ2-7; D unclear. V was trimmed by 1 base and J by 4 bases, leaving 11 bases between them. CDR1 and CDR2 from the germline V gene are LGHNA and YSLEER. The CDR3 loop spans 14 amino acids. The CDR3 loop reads CASSQGAVNYEQYF. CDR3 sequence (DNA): TGCGCCAGCAGCCAAGGGGCAGTAAATTACGAGCAGTACTTC.

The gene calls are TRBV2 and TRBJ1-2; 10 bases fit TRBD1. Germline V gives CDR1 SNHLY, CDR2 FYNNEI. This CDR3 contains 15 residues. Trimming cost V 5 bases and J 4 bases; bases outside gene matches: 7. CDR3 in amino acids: CASSIPGQGLYGYTF. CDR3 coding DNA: TGTGCCAGCAGTATTCCGGGACAGGGGCTCTATGGCTACACCTTC.

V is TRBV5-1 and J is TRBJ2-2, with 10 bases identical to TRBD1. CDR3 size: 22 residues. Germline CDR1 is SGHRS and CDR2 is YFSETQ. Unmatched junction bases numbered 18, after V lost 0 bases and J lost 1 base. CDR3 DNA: TGCGCCAGCAGCTTGGGGGACAGGGGTCTACGTGATAGGCGGGAGAACACCGGGGAGCTGTTTTTT. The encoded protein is CASSLGDRGLRDRRENTGELFF.

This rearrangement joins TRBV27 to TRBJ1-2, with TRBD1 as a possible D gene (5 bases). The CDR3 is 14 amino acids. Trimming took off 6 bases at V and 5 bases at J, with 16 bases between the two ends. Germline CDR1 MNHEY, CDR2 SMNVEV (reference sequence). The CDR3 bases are TGTGCCAGCAGACCCGGTTCCAGGGCATATGGCTACACCTTC. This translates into CASRPGSRAYGYTF.

CDR3 coding DNA: TGTGCCAGCAGCTTACTAGCGGGAAGCACAGATACGCAGTATTTT. Translated, it gives CASSLLAGSTDTQYF. The chain is built from TRBV7-6 and TRBJ2-3, with TRBD2 matching over 9 bases. Per the germline V gene, CDR1 is SGHVS and CDR2 is FNYEAQ. The CDR3 totals 15 residues. The V gene end was trimmed by 2 bases and the J gene end by 0 bases; junction bases not matched to a gene: 0.

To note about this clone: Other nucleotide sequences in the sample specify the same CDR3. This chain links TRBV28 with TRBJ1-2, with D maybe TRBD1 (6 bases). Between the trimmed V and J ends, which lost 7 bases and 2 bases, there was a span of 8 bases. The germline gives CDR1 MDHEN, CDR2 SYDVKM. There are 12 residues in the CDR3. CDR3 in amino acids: CASNQGNYGYTF. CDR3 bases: TGTGCCAGCAACCAGGGGAACTATGGCTACACCTTC.

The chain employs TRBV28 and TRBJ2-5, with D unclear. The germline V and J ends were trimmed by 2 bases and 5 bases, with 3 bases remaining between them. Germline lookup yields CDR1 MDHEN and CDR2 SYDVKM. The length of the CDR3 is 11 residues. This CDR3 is CASSLGETQYF. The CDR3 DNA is TGTGCCAGCAGTTTAGGCGAGACCCAGTACTTC. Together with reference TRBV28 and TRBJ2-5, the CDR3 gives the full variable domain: DVKVTQSSRYLVKRTGEKVFLECVQDMDHENMFWYRQDPGLGLRLIYFSYDVKMKEKGDIPEGYSVSREKKERFSLILESASTNQTSMYLCASSLGETQYFGPGTRLLVL.

CDR3 DNA sequence: TGTGCCAGCAGGACAGCCAAAACTAATCAGCCCCAGCATTTT. Translating gives CASRTAKTNQPQHF. The chain has TRBV2 and TRBJ1-5; possibly TRBD1 for D (5 bases). The CDR3 length is 14 residues. Germline lookup yields CDR1 SNHLY and CDR2 FYNNEI. Trimming stripped 6 bases from V and 4 bases from J, with 13 bases between.

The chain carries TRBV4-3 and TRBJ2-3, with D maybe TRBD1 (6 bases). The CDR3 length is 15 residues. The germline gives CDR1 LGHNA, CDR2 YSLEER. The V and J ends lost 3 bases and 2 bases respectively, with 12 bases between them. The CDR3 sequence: CASSHYTGYTDTQYF. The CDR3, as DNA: TGCGCCAGCAGCCACTATACAGGGTACACAGATACGCAGTATTTT.

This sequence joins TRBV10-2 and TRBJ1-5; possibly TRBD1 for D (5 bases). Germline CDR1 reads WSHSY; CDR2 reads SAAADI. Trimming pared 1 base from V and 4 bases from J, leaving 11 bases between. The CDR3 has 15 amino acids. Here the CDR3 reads CASSEWDGGNQPQHF. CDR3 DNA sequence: TGCGCCAGCAGTGAGTGGGACGGAGGGAATCAGCCCCAGCATTTT.

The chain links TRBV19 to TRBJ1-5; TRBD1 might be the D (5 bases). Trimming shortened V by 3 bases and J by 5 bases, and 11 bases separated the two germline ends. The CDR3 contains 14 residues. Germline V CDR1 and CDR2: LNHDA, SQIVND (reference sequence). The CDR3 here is CASSIRDYHQPQHF. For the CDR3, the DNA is TGTGCCAGTAGTATCCGGGACTATCATCAGCCCCAGCATTTT.

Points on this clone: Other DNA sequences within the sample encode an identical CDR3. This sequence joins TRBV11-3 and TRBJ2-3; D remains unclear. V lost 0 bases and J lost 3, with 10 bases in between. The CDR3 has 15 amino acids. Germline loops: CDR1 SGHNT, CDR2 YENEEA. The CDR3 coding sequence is TGTGCCAGCAGCTTAGATGGGCAGAATACAGATACGCAGTATTTT. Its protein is CASSLDGQNTDTQYF.

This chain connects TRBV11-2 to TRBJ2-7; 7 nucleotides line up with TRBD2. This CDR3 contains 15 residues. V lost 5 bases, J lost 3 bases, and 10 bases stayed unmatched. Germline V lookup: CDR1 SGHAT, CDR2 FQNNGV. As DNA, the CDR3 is TGTGCCAGCAGCCGGGGGGAGGCCCCGGGCTACGAGCAGTACTTC. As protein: CASSRGEAPGYEQYF.

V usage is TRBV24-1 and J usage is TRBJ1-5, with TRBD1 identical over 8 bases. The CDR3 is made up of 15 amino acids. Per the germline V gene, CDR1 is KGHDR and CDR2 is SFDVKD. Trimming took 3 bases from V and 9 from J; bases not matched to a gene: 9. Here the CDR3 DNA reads TGTGCCACCAGTGATCCCGGACAGGGATCACGGCCCCAGCATTTT. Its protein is CATSDPGQGSRPQHF.

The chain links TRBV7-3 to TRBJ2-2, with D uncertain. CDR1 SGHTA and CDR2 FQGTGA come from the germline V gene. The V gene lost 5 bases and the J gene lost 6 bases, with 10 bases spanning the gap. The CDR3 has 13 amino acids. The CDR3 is CASSQLGSGELFF. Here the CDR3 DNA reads TGTGCCAGCAGCCAATTGGGCTCCGGGGAGCTGTTTTTT.

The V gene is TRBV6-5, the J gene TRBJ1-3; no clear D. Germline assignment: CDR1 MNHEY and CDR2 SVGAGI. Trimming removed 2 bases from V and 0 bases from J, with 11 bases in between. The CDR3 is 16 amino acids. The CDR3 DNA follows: TGTGCCAGCAGTTACGGGCAGCCCCGCTCTGGAAACACCATATATTTT. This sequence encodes CASSYGQPRSGNTIYF.

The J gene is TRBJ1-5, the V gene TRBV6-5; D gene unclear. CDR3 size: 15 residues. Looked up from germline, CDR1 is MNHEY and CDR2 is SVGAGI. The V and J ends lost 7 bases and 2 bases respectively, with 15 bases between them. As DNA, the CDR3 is TGTGCCAGCAAGAATACGGCAGCGCGCAATCAGCCCCAGCATTTT. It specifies CASKNTAARNQPQHF.

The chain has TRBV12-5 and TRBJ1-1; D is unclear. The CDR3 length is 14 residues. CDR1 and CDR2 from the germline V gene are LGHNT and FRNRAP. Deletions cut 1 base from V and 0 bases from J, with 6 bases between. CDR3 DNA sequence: TGTGCTAGTGGTTTGGCACACCTGAACACTGAAGCTTTCTTT. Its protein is CASGLAHLNTEAFF.

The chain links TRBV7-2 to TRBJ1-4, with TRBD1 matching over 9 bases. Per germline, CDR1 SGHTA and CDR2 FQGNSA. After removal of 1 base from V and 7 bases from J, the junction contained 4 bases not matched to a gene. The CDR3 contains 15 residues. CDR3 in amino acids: CASSLDGTGTEKLFF. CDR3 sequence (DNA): TGTGCCAGCAGCTTAGATGGGACAGGGACTGAAAAACTGTTTTTT.

In DNA, the CDR3 is TGTGCCAGCAGTATGTTAAAGAACACTGAAGCTTTCTTT. It translates to CASSMLKNTEAFF. V and J are TRBV6-2 or TRBV6-3 and TRBJ1-1; no reliable D call. Trimming shortened V by 5 bases and J by 1 base, and 8 bases separated the two germline ends. The CDR3 totals 13 residues. CDR1 MNHEY and CDR2 SVGEGT come from the germline V gene.

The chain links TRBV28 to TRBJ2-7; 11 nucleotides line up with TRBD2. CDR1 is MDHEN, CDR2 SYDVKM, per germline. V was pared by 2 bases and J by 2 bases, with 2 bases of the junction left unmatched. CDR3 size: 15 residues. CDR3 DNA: TGTGCCAGCAGTTTAGAACTAGCGGGGGCCTACGAGCAGTACTTC. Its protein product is CASSLELAGAYEQYF.

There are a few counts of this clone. The CDR3 nucleotides are TGTGCCAGCAGTGACGACAGTGCAACTAATGAAAAACTGTTTTTT. It is translated as CASSDDSATNEKLFF. The chain couples TRBV28 to TRBJ1-4; D perhaps matches TRBD1 (5 bases). Trimming pared 5 bases from V and 0 bases from J, leaving 10 bases between. Germline-derived CDR1 and CDR2 are MDHEN and SYDVKM. This CDR3 region has 15 residues.

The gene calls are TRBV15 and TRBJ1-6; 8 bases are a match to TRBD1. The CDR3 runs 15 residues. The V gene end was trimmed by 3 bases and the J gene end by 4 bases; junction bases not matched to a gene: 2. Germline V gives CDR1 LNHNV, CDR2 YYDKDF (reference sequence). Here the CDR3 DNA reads TGTGCCACCAGCAGCAACAGGGGGTATAATTCACCCCTCCACTTT. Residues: CATSSNRGYNSPLHF.

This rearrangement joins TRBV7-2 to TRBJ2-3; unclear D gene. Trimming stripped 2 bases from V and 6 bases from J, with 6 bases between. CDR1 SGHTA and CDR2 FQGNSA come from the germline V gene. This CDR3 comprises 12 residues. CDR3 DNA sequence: TGTGCCAGCAGCTTATTGCGGGATACGCAGTATTTT. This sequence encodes CASSLLRDTQYF.

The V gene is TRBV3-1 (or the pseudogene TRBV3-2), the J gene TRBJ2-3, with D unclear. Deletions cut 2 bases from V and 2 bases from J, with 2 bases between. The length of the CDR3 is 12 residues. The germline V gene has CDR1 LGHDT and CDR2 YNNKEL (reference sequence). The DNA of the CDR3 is TGTGCCAGCAGCCAATACACAGATACGCAGTATTTT. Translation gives CASSQYTDTQYF.

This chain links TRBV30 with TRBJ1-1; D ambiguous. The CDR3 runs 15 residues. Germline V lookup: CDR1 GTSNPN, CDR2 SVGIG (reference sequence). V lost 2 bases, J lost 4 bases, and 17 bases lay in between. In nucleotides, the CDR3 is TGTGCCTGGAGTTTTGTAGTATCGTTCTCCACTGAAGCTTTCTTT. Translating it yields CAWSFVVSFSTEAFF.